What follows are 8 T cell receptor beta chains derived from one specimen sequenced in a study of T cell responses to AZD1222 COVID-19 vaccine. Libraries were prepared by immunoSEQ multiplex PCR; TCRdb keeps only in-frame clonotypes and omits some of them. The repertoire holds 150,000 to 200,000 clones, with just over 90% as singletons. The source material was peripheral blood, sampled 28 days after the second AZD1222 dose. These receptors were obtained from an adult who received the AZD1222 COVID-19 vaccine.

The chain carries TRBV7-3 and TRBJ2-1; D not resolved. Trimming pared 5 bases from V and 6 bases from J, leaving 14 bases between. The CDR3 has 14 amino acids. Germline V gene lookup returns CDR1 SGHTA and CDR2 FQGTGA. The CDR3 region is CASSPLPASNEQFF. In DNA, the CDR3 is TGTGCCAGCAGCCCCCTCCCTGCTAGCAATGAGCAGTTCTTC. Full variable domain (outside the CDR3, taken from reference TRBV7-3 and TRBJ2-1): GAGVSQTPSNKVTEKGKYVELRCDPISGHTALYWYRQSLGQGPEFLIYFQGTGAADDSGLPNDRFFAVRPEGSVSTLKIQRTERGDSAVYLCASSPLPASNEQFFGPGTRLTVL.

The CDR3 spells CASSPFGTHMDTEAFF. The CDR3 region has the DNA TGTGCCAGCAGCCCTTTTGGTACTCATATGGACACTGAAGCTTTCTTT. The rearrangement uses TRBV3-1 (or the pseudogene TRBV3-2) and TRBJ1-1, with D uncertain. The germline V gene encodes CDR1 LGHDT and CDR2 YNNKEL (reference sequence). V was clipped by 4 bases and J by 3 bases, with 18 bases between them. The CDR3 is made up of 16 amino acids.

This sequence joins TRBV30 and TRBJ2-1, with TRBD2 matching 7 bases. Unmatched junction bases numbered 0, after V lost 1 base and J lost 9 bases. The CDR3 extends over 11 amino acids. Per the germline V gene, CDR1 is GTSNPN and CDR2 is SVGIG (reference sequence). The CDR3 DNA is TGTGCCTGGAGTGGGGGGGGTGAGCAGTTCTTC. Translating it yields CAWSGGGEQFF.

This rearrangement joins TRBV5-4 to TRBJ1-2, with D possibly being TRBD1 (5 bases). The CDR3 is 12 residues long. Germline V CDR1 and CDR2: SGHNT, YYREEE (reference sequence). Trimming removed 0 bases from V and 8 bases from J, with 8 bases in between. DNA for the CDR3: TGTGCCAGCAGCTTGGGGCAGGGAGGCTACACCTTC. Translating it yields CASSLGQGGYTF.

The CDR3 reads CASRPPQRANSGNTIYF. CDR3 DNA: TGTGCCAGCAGGCCACCCCAACGGGCGAACTCTGGAAACACCATATATTTT. V gene TRBV7-9 combines with J gene TRBJ1-3; D remains ambiguous. The V and J ends lost 6 bases and 0 bases respectively, with 18 bases between them. This CDR3 has 17 residues. The germline CDR1 and CDR2 sequences are SEHNR and FQNEAQ (reference sequence).

The chain carries TRBV24-1 and TRBJ1-5; D ambiguous. The CDR3 totals 18 residues. Germline assignment: CDR1 KGHDR and CDR2 SFDVKD. The V end was cut by 4 bases, the J end by 0 bases, with 18 bases between. CDR3 loop: CATSDRPGLTGSNQPQHF. The DNA for the CDR3 is TGTGCCACCAGTGACCGCCCCGGGCTAACGGGTAGCAATCAGCCCCAGCATTTT.

The V gene is TRBV6-5, the J gene TRBJ2-7, with a weak D call TRBD2 (5 bases). Trimming pared 7 bases from V and 3 bases from J, leaving 13 bases between. CDR3 length: 13 amino acids. Germline CDR1 and CDR2: MNHEY and SVGAGI. DNA of the CDR3: TGTGCCAGCATCACCGAAGGAGGCTACGAGCAGTACTTC. It encodes CASITEGGYEQYF.

V is TRBV24-1 and J is TRBJ1-5; D is uncertain. The CDR3 sequence is 12 residues long. Trimming pared 7 bases from V and 0 bases from J, leaving 3 bases between. Germline values: CDR1 KGHDR, CDR2 SFDVKD. The CDR3 coding sequence is TGTGCCACCAGCGATAGCAATCAGCCCCAGCATTTT. It translates to CATSDSNQPQHF.